The clone carrying this T cell receptor (beta chain) was recorded a few times. Antigen: not known. Unique molecular identifiers were used to barcode this TCRbeta library. MiXCR, run by TCRdb on the PCR reads, gives a single entry per CDR3 protein. The sample holds hundreds of thousands of distinct CDR3 sequences, around 15% seen once. These data come from a study of T-cell reconstitution after alpha-beta-depleted transplantation in children. The study, taken as a whole, reports: Roughly two months post-transplant, alpha-beta T cells reportedly originated from several hundred graft clones that had expanded. Recipient T cells and thymic progenitors that survived gave rise to the high TCRbeta diversity observed at day 60 in some patients. One year post-transplant, T-cell counts and diversity were largely derived from T cells produced anew.

The CDR3 is 15 residues long. The V end lost 6 bases, the J end lost 0 bases, and 13 bases lay between the germline ends. In germline, CDR1 is SGHKS, CDR2 YYEKEE (reference sequence). The specimen comprised PBMCs, mostly from graft donor cells, sampled 360 days after TCRalphabeta/CD19-depleted stem cell transplant. The rearrangement links TRBV5-5 to TRBJ2-1; tentatively, D is TRBD2 (5 bases). The sequence was obtained from a boy under two years old who had a stem cell transplant for Wiskott-Aldrich syndrome, so the T cells may come from the graft donor. This CDR3 is CASIGLSSSYNEQFF. DNA for the CDR3: TGTGCCAGCATCGGACTGTCGAGCTCCTACAATGAGCAGTTCTTC.